What follows are 22 T cell receptor beta chains derived from one specimen sequenced in a study of CD8 T cells in ankylosing spondylitis. MiXCR was run by TCRdb on the 5' RACE reads, yielding one entry per CDR3 protein. The profile shows some 90,000 distinct CDR3 sequences, 25% to 35% of them singletons. The specimen sequenced was blood, either unsorted or a sorted T cell fraction (not recorded which). The receptors here all came from a male donor with ankylosing spondylitis or in good health (not recorded which).

The chain links TRBV5-1 to TRBJ1-1; D may be TRBD1 (5 bases). From germline, CDR1 is SGHRS and CDR2 YFSETQ. The CDR3 has 15 amino acids. V lost 4 bases to trimming and J lost 1 base, with 14 bases between them. The chain's CDR3 is CASSRSGTGNTEAFF. As DNA, the CDR3 is TGCGCCAGCAGCAGATCCGGGACGGGGAACACTGAAGCTTTCTTT. Drawing the rest from reference TRBV5-1 and TRBJ1-1, the complete variable domain is KAGVTQTPRYLIKTRGQQVTLSCSPISGHRSVSWYQQTPGQGLQFLFEYFSETQRNKGNFPGRFSGRQFSNSRSEMNVSTLELGDSALYLCASSRSGTGNTEAFFGQGTRLTVV.

The V gene is TRBV27, the J gene TRBJ2-3, with D possibly being TRBD1 (6 bases). V was trimmed by 1 base and J by 3 bases, leaving 20 bases between them. This CDR3 is 18 amino acids long. Germline V gene sequence: CDR1 MNHEY, CDR2 SMNVEV (reference sequence). The CDR3 DNA is TGTGCCAGCAGTTTATTTCCCTGGCAGGGGTCTTTGACAGATACGCAGTATTTT. Translation gives CASSLFPWQGSLTDTQYF.

The chain uses TRBV29-1 and TRBJ2-2, with TRBD2 identical over 13 bases. Looked up from germline, CDR1 is SQVTM and CDR2 is ANQGSEA. Losses at the gene ends were 4 bases for V and 3 bases for J; bases not matched to a gene: 5. The length of the CDR3 is 16 residues. The CDR3 DNA reads as TGCAGCGTTGGCGGACTAGCGGGAGCGGACACCGGGGAGCTGTTTTTT. It encodes CSVGGLAGADTGELFF.

This chain's CDR3 is CASSMGQGETQYF. The CDR3 coding sequence is TGTGCCAGCAGTATGGGACAGGGGGAGACCCAGTACTTC. The V and J genes are TRBV5-5 and TRBJ2-5; TRBD1 matches 10 bases. The ends lost 5 bases at V and 5 bases at J; junction bases unmatched: 3. CDR1 and CDR2 from the germline V gene are SGHKS and YYEKEE (reference sequence). This CDR3 has 13 amino acids. The variable domain in full, completed from reference TRBV5-5 and TRBJ2-5, reads DAGVTQSPTHLIKTRGQQVTLRCSPISGHKSVSWYQQVLGQGPQFIFQYYEKEERGRGNFPDRFSARQFPNYSSELNVNALLLGDSALYLCASSMGQGETQYFGPGTRLLVL.

This clonotype was observed a few times. The rearrangement joins TRBV27 to TRBJ1-4; D may be TRBD1 (5 bases). Trimming left V 0 bases short and J 8 bases short, with 7 bases between. The CDR3 contains 13 residues. Germline V gives CDR1 MNHEY, CDR2 SMNVEV (reference sequence). The CDR3 protein is CASSLSRVEKLFF. In DNA, the CDR3 is TGTGCCAGCAGTTTATCCAGGGTAGAAAAACTGTTTTTT.

This clonotype was recorded a few times. This chain joins TRBV5-1 and TRBJ2-1; D gene uncertain. The CDR3 is 14 residues long. The V end lost 7 bases, the J end lost 5 bases, and 16 bases lay between the germline ends. Germline V gives CDR1 SGHRS, CDR2 YFSETQ. As DNA, the CDR3 is TGCGCCAGCCAAGGAAATACAGTTCACAATGAGCAGTTCTTC. Translating gives CASQGNTVHNEQFF.

About this clonotype: A read error may be the cause here, since a much bigger clone is one base away. V usage is TRBV20-1 and J usage is TRBJ1-1; a weak D match, TRBD1 (5 bases). The germline CDR1 and CDR2 sequences are DFQATT and SNEGSKA (reference sequence). CDR3 length: 12 amino acids. The V gene lost 4 bases and the J gene lost 11 bases, with 17 bases spanning the gap. The CDR3 loop is CSAIENQGAAFF. The DNA of the CDR3 is TGCAGTGCTATAGAAAACCAGGGCGCGGCTTTCTTT.

The sample holds a few counts of this clonotype. The V and J genes are TRBV5-5 and TRBJ2-3, with 14 nucleotides matching TRBD2. CDR1 is SGHKS and CDR2 is YYEKEE in the germline V gene (reference sequence). The trim removed 4 bases at V and 3 bases at J, leaving 7 bases unmatched. CDR3 length equals 17 residues. CDR3 coding DNA: TGTGCCAGCAGCCGTGGGACTAGCGGGAGAGGGACAGATACGCAGTATTTT. Its protein is CASSRGTSGRGTDTQYF.

This rearrangement joins TRBV5-1 to TRBJ2-4, with TRBD2 matching 9 bases. Germline V gives CDR1 SGHRS, CDR2 YFSETQ. V was pared by 4 bases and J by 6 bases, with 11 bases of the junction left unmatched. The CDR3 contains 16 residues. Written as DNA, the CDR3 is TGCGCCAGCAGCCCGGGTTGGACTAGCGAGACAAACATTCAGTACTTC. Protein: CASSPGWTSETNIQYF.

V is TRBV5-1 and J is TRBJ2-5; TRBD2 aligns across 8 bases. This CDR3 has 15 amino acids. Germline-derived CDR1 and CDR2 are SGHRS and YFSETQ. V was clipped by 6 bases and J by 5 bases; unmatched bases: 12. CDR3 in amino acids: CASKEGAGAWETQYF. CDR3 nucleotides: TGCGCCAGCAAAGAGGGAGCGGGAGCCTGGGAGACCCAGTACTTC.

The rearrangement links TRBV5-1 to TRBJ1-1; a possible D gene is TRBD1 (6 bases). This CDR3 comprises 15 residues. Germline V gene data show CDR1 as SGHRS and CDR2 as YFSETQ. V lost 2 bases, J lost 0 bases, and 11 bases lay in between. The CDR3 coding sequence is TGCGCCAGCAGCTTTGAAACAGGGATGAACACTGAAGCTTTCTTT. Translated, it gives CASSFETGMNTEAFF.

This clonotype was detected a few times. The chain couples TRBV5-8 to TRBJ2-1; the match to TRBD1 covers 7 bases. Germline V CDR1 and CDR2: SGHTS, YDEGEE. Trimming removed 5 bases from V and 2 bases from J; junction bases left unmatched: 10. This CDR3 is 16 amino acids long. The CDR3 region has the DNA TGTGCCAGCAGTCCTAGGACAGGCCTAACCTACAATGAGCAGTTCTTC. It translates to CASSPRTGLTYNEQFF.

A few counts support this clonotype. The genes are TRBV7-3 and TRBJ2-5; D possibly matches TRBD1 or TRBD2 (5 bases each). Trimming took 4 bases from V and 7 from J, leaving 25 bases between them. Germline CDR1 is SGHTA and CDR2 is FQGTGA. The CDR3 is 17 amino acids. The CDR3 protein is CASSSGMVEGRFGTQYF. The CDR3 bases are TGTGCCAGCAGCTCAGGGATGGTCGAGGGCCGATTTGGGACCCAGTACTTC.

This clonotype was observed a few times. The chain couples TRBV12-3 or TRBV12-4 to TRBJ1-5; TRBD1 agrees at 8 bases. The CDR3 extends over 14 amino acids. J lost 6 bases, V lost 3 bases, and 4 bases had no gene match. The CDR3 loop reads CASSLAGGGQPQHF. The CDR3, as DNA: TGTGCCAGCAGTTTGGCAGGGGGCGGTCAGCCCCAGCATTTT.

The rearrangement links TRBV5-1 to TRBJ1-1, with D unclear. CDR3 length equals 15 residues. Trimming took 4 bases from V and 4 from J, leaving 17 bases between them. CDR1 and CDR2 from the germline V gene are SGHRS and YFSETQ. The CDR3 nucleotides read TGCGCCAGCAGCCCCATTGATGGTGCGAGCACTGAAGCTTTCTTT. Amino acids: CASSPIDGASTEAFF.

This clonotype appeared a few times. The chain has TRBV12-3 or TRBV12-4 and TRBJ1-3, with TRBD1 matching over 7 bases. V trimming: 10 bases; J trimming: 4 bases; junction bases outside the gene matches: 10. The length of the CDR3 is 14 residues. The CDR3: CATGYRGTGNTIYF. The CDR3 DNA follows: TGTGCCACCGGCTACAGGGGAACGGGAAACACCATATATTTT.

The chain couples TRBV20-1 to TRBJ1-1; TRBD1 aligns across 9 bases. With V trimmed by 1 base and J by 2 bases, 5 bases remained unmatched. CDR1 is DFQATT, CDR2 SNEGSKA, per germline (reference sequence). The CDR3 spans 15 residues. CDR3 residues: CSARGQGGKNTEAFF. CDR3 nucleotides: TGCAGTGCTAGAGGACAGGGGGGAAAAAACACTGAAGCTTTCTTT.

The chain is built from TRBV5-1 and TRBJ2-1; 14 bases are shared with TRBD2. CDR1 is SGHRS, CDR2 YFSETQ, per germline. V lost 4 bases, J lost 9 bases, and 9 bases stayed unmatched. The length of the CDR3 is 16 residues. CDR3 sequence reads: CASSRTGLAGDGEQFF. CDR3 sequence (DNA): TGCGCCAGCAGCAGGACGGGACTAGCGGGAGACGGTGAGCAGTTCTTC.

This clonotype was detected only a few times. The chain couples TRBV4-1 to TRBJ1-3, with a weak D call TRBD1 (6 bases). Between the trimmed V and J ends, which lost 0 bases and 0 bases, there was a span of 12 bases. The germline gives CDR1 MGHRA, CDR2 YSYEKL. This CDR3 has 17 amino acids. CDR3 loop: CASSQDWGASSGNTIYF. The CDR3 bases are TGCGCCAGCAGCCAAGATTGGGGGGCGAGCTCTGGAAACACCATATATTTT.

This clonotype was observed a few times. The rearrangement uses TRBV5-1 and TRBJ2-1, with 11 nucleotides matching TRBD2. Germline lookup yields CDR1 SGHRS and CDR2 YFSETQ. The CDR3 has 17 residues. The V and J ends lost 0 bases and 6 bases, in that order; junction bases with no gene match: 8. CDR3 DNA sequence: TGCGCCAGCAGCTTGGTCCTGACTAGCGGGATTGGCAATGAGCAGTTCTTC. It specifies CASSLVLTSGIGNEQFF.

This clonotype occurred a few times. The J gene is TRBJ1-4, the V gene TRBV5-1; 11 nucleotides line up with TRBD1. CDR1 SGHRS and CDR2 YFSETQ come from the germline V gene. V shed 5 bases and J 7 bases; nucleotides not matched to a gene: 4. The CDR3 runs 14 residues. The CDR3 coding sequence is TGCGCCAGCAGAGCGGACAGGGGGCGTGAAAAACTGTTTTTT. This gives the protein CASRADRGREKLFF. Filled out from reference TRBV5-1 and TRBJ1-4, the complete variable domain reads KAGVTQTPRYLIKTRGQQVTLSCSPISGHRSVSWYQQTPGQGLQFLFEYFSETQRNKGNFPGRFSGRQFSNSRSEMNVSTLELGDSALYLCASRADRGREKLFFGSGTQLSVL.

The chain links TRBV12-3 or TRBV12-4 to TRBJ1-3, with D uncertain. The CDR3 is made up of 14 amino acids. Trimming left V 6 bases short and J 0 bases short, with 9 bases between. As DNA, the CDR3 is TGTGCCAGCAGCTCTTCTAGCTCTGGAAACACCATATATTTT. Translating gives CASSSSSSGNTIYF.